The next 12 T cell receptor beta chains were all read from a single sample in a study of cytomegalovirus exposure and HLA in healthy donors. Some clones are missing from TCRdb's copy, which holds only in-frame ones; the method was immunoSEQ multiplex PCR. The repertoire holds about 270,000 clones, with 65% to 90% as singletons. Material: PBMCs. All receptors come from a woman between 18 and 30 years old in good health and CMV-seronegative.

The chain has TRBV11-3 and TRBJ2-1, with D possibly matching TRBD2 (5 bases). V lost 0 bases to trimming and J lost 5 bases, with 5 bases between them. The CDR3 has 13 residues. CDR1 and CDR2 (germline): SGHNT, YENEEA. DNA of the CDR3: TGTGCCAGCAGCTTAGAGCGGGACAATGAGCAGTTCTTC. As protein: CASSLERDNEQFF. The full variable domain, with the rest looked up from reference TRBV11-3 and TRBJ2-1, is EAGVVQSPRYKIIEKKQPVAFWCNPISGHNTLYWYLQNLGQGPELLIRYENEEAVDDSQLPKDRFSAERLKGVDSTLKIQPAELGDSAVYLCASSLERDNEQFFGPGTRLTVL.

This clone was detected only once. The rearrangement uses TRBV28 and TRBJ2-7, with D possibly matching TRBD1 (5 bases). This CDR3 has 13 residues. V lost 10 bases, J lost 1 base, and 14 bases lay in between. Germline CDR1 is MDHEN and CDR2 is SYDVKM. The CDR3: CATLDTTSYEQYF. DNA of the CDR3: TGTGCCACCCTGGACACCACATCCTACGAGCAGTACTTC.

This clone occurred once. The V call is TRBV6-1, the J call TRBJ1-2; tentative D call: TRBD1 (5 bases). Germline values: CDR1 MNHNS, CDR2 SASEGT. This CDR3 has 14 residues. V lost 8 bases and J lost 3, with 16 bases in between. The CDR3 spells CASRTGGLHYGYTF. CDR3 in DNA: TGTGCCAGCCGCACGGGGGGATTACACTATGGCTACACCTTC.

V and J are TRBV9 and TRBJ1-4, with TRBD1 matching 7 bases. Losses at the gene ends were 2 bases for V and 6 bases for J; bases not matched to a gene: 7. The CDR3 is made up of 15 amino acids. Germline V gene data show CDR1 as SGDLS and CDR2 as YYNGEE. DNA for the CDR3: TGTGCCAGCAGCGTTTGGACAGGCCCGGATGAAAAACTGTTTTTT. Residues: CASSVWTGPDEKLFF.

The V and J genes are TRBV30 and TRBJ1-3; 7 nucleotides line up with TRBD1. From germline, CDR1 is GTSNPN and CDR2 SVGIG (reference sequence). V shed 5 bases and J 3 bases; nucleotides not matched to a gene: 4. The CDR3 is 13 amino acids. This CDR3 is CAWDREVGNTIYF. CDR3 DNA sequence: TGTGCCTGGGACAGGGAGGTTGGAAACACCATATATTTT.

The rearrangement uses TRBV10-1 and TRBJ2-2; D is possibly TRBD2 (6 bases). Germline loops: CDR1 WNHNN, CDR2 SYGVQD (reference sequence). The CDR3 is 13 amino acids. Trimming pared 7 bases from V and 5 bases from J, leaving 11 bases between. DNA for the CDR3: TGCGCCAGCACCCTGGGGGGTACCGGGGAGCTGTTTTTT. Residues: CASTLGGTGELFF.

The chain has TRBV30 and TRBJ1-2; D not resolved. The germline V and J ends were trimmed by 2 bases and 8 bases, with 9 bases remaining between them. CDR1 and CDR2 (germline): GTSNPN, SVGIG (reference sequence). The CDR3 sequence is 11 residues long. The CDR3 sequence is CAWSHRRGYTF. The CDR3 DNA reads as TGTGCCTGGAGTCATAGGAGAGGCTACACCTTC.

This clone appeared a few times. The chain employs TRBV7-2 and TRBJ1-2; 7 bases fit TRBD1. Germline V gene sequence: CDR1 SGHTA, CDR2 FQGNSA. The CDR3 has 13 amino acids. Trimming cost V 4 bases and J 4 bases; bases outside gene matches: 3. The CDR3 DNA reads TGTGCCAGCAGCTCGTGGGACAGCTATGGCTACACCTTC. It codes for CASSSWDSYGYTF.

V and J are TRBV28 and TRBJ2-7, with a weak D call TRBD1 (5 bases). This CDR3 has 16 amino acids. Trimming pared 5 bases from V and 1 base from J, leaving 18 bases between. Per germline, CDR1 MDHEN and CDR2 SYDVKM. Written as DNA, the CDR3 is TGTGCCAGCAGTCCCCATCCAGGGAAGGAATCCTACGAGCAGTACTTC. Translation: CASSPHPGKESYEQYF.

The genes are TRBV6-5 and TRBJ2-1; TRBD2 aligns across 7 bases. Germline V gene sequence: CDR1 MNHEY, CDR2 SVGAGI. The CDR3 runs 15 residues. V gave up 0 bases and J gave up 7 bases; unmatched junction bases: 6. The CDR3 here is CASSYSFGGGNEQFF. In nucleotides, the CDR3 is TGTGCCAGCAGTTACTCCTTTGGGGGGGGTAATGAGCAGTTCTTC.

This clone was seen a handful of times. This chain joins TRBV5-5 and TRBJ2-2; possible D gene TRBD1, 6 bases. CDR3 length: 15 residues. Germline CDR1 SGHKS, CDR2 YYEKEE (reference sequence). Trimming removed 5 bases from V and 0 bases from J, with 11 bases in between. The CDR3 spells CASRGTTPNTGELFF. CDR3 DNA: TGTGCCAGCAGGGGGACAACTCCGAACACCGGGGAGCTGTTTTTT. Using reference TRBV5-5 and TRBJ2-2 for the parts outside the CDR3, the full variable domain is DAGVTQSPTHLIKTRGQQVTLRCSPISGHKSVSWYQQVLGQGPQFIFQYYEKEERGRGNFPDRFSARQFPNYSSELNVNALLLGDSALYLCASRGTTPNTGELFFGEGSRLTVL.

The rearrangement joins TRBV29-1 to TRBJ2-1; D might be TRBD1 (6 bases). V lost 3 bases to trimming and J lost 6 bases, with 15 bases between them. There are 14 residues in the CDR3. The germline V gene encodes CDR1 SQVTM and CDR2 ANQGSEA. The CDR3 nucleotides are TGCAGCGTTGAGTGGGACATCCAGATCAATGAGCAGTTCTTC. Amino acids: CSVEWDIQINEQFF.